This T cell receptor beta chain is drawn from a study of beta chain features in type 1 diabetes. Study-wide background: There were 95 million to 110 million sorted cells examined across all samples.

In the case of this clone: As yet, its antigen is unknown.

A single heparinised draw of approximately 0.12 L on average was taken per donor. Whole-study findings and limits: Among all four CD4+ subsets, Type 1 diabetes patients had TCRB CDR3s that were moderately but significantly shorter.

The whole isolated RNA underwent reverse transcription, so sequencing captured expressed TCRB transcripts. Produced via immunoSEQ multiplex PCR; TCRdb's table is partial and in-frame only. The data show hundreds of thousands of clones, approximately 16% seen once. This CDR3 is 11 amino acids long. Looked up from germline, CDR1 is SQVTM and CDR2 is ANQGSEA. The sequence was collected from a man younger than 35 with type 1 diabetes. V is TRBV29-1 and J is TRBJ2-5, with TRBD2 matching over 7 bases. Specimen: naive CD4+ T cells from blood. The CDR3, as DNA: TGCACCGCTGGGAGGGATGAGACCCAGTACTTC. This translates into CTAGRDETQYF.